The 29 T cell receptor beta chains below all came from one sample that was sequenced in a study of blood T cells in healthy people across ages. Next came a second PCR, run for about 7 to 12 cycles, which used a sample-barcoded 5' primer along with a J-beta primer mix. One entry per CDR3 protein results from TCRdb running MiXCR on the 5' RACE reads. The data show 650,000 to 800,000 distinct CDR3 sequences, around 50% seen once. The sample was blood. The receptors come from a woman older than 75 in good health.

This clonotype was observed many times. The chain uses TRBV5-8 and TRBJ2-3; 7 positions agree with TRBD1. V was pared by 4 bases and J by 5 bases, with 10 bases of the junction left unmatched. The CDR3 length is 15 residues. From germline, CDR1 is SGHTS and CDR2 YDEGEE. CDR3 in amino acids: CASSTKDRVKDTQYF. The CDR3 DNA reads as TGTGCCAGCAGCACGAAAGACAGGGTGAAAGATACGCAGTATTTT.

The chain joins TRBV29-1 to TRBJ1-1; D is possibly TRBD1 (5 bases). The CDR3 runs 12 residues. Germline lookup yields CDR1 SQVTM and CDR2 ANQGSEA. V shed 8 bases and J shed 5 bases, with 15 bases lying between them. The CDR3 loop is CSSSVGGTEAFF. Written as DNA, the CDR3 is TGCAGCTCCTCCGTGGGGGGGACTGAAGCTTTCTTT.

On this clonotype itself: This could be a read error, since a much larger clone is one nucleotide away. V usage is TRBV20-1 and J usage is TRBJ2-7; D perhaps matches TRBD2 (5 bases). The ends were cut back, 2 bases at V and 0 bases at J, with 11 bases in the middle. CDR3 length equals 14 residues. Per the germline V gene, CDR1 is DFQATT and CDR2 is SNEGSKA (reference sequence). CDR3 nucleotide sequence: TGCAGTGCTAGACCGGGATTTAGCTCCTACGAGCAGTACTTC. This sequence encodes CSARPGFSSYEQYF.

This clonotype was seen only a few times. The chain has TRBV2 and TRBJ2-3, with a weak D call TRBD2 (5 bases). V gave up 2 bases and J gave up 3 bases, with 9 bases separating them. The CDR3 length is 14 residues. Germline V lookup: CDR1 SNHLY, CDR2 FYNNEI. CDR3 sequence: CASSEQRGTDTQYF. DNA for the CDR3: TGTGCCAGCAGTGAACAACGGGGAACAGATACGCAGTATTTT. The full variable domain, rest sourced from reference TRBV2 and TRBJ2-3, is EPEVTQTPSHQVTQMGQEVILRCVPISNHLYFYWYRQILGQKVEFLVSFYNNEISEKSEIFDDQFSVERPDGSNFTLKIRSTKLEDSAMYFCASSEQRGTDTQYFGPGTRLTVL.

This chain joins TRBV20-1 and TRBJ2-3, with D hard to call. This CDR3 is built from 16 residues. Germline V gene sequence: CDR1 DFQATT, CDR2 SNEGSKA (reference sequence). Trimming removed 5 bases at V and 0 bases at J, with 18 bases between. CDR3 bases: TGCAGTGCTTCCCCAGTGGAGAGGTCTAGCACAGATACGCAGTATTTT. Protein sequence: CSASPVERSSTDTQYF.

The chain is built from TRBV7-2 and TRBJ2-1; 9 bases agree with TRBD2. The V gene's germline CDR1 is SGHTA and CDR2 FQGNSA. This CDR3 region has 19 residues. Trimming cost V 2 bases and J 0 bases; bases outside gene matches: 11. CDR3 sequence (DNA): TGTGCCAGCAGCTTATACCCTAGCGGGGTAAGGAGCTCCTACAATGAGCAGTTCTTC. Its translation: CASSLYPSGVRSSYNEQFF.

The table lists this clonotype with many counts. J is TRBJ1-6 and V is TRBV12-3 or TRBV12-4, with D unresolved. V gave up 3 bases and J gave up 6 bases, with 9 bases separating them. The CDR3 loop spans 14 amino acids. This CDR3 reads CASSLLGSNSPLHF. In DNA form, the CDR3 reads TGTGCCAGCAGTTTGTTAGGCAGTAATTCACCCCTCCACTTT.

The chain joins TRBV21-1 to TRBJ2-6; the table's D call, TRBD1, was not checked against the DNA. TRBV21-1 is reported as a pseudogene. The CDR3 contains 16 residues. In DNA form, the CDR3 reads TGTGCCAGCACCCCTATTGGGGGAGCTGGGGCCAACGTCCTGACTTTC. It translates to CASTPIGGAGANVLTF.

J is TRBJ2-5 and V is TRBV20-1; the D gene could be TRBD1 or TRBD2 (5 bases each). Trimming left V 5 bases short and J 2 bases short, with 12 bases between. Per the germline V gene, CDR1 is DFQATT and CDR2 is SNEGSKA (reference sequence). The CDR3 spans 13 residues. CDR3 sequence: CSAYSGRQETQYF. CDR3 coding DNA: TGCAGTGCTTATTCGGGACGTCAAGAGACCCAGTACTTC.

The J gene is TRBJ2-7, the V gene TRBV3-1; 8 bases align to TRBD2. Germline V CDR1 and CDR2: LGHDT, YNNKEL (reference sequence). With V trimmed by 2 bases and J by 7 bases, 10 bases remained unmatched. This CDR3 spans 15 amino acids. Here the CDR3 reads CASSQPEAGAGEQYF. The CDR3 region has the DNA TGTGCCAGCAGCCAACCTGAAGCGGGAGCAGGGGAGCAGTACTTC.

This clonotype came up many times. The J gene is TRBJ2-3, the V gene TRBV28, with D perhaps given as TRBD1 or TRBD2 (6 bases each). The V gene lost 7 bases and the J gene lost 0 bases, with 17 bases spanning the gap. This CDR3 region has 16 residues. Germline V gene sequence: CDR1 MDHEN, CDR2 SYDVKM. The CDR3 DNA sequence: TGTGCCAGCACTGATCCGAGGGGGGACAGCACAGATACGCAGTATTTT. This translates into CASTDPRGDSTDTQYF.

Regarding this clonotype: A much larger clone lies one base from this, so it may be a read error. CDR3 DNA: TGCAGCGTTGGGGGGAACGACTATGGCTACACCTTC. This gives the protein CSVGGNDYGYTF. The V call is TRBV29-1, the J call TRBJ1-2; TRBD1 might be the D (5 bases). CDR3 length: 12 amino acids. Germline CDR1 SQVTM, CDR2 ANQGSEA. Trimming took 4 bases from V and 3 from J, leaving 9 bases between them.

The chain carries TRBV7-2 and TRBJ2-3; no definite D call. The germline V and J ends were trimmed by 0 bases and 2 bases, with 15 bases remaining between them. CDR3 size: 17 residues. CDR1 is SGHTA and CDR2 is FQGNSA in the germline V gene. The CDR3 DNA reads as TGTGCCAGCAGCTTAGCCTCATCCTCGACTTACACAGATACGCAGTATTTT. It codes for CASSLASSSTYTDTQYF. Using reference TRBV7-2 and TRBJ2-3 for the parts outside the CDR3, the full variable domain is GAGVSQSPSNKVTEKGKDVELRCDPISGHTALYWYRQSLGQGLEFLIYFQGNSAPDKSGLPSDRFSAERTGGSVSTLTIQRTQQEDSAVYLCASSLASSSTYTDTQYFGPGTRLTVL.

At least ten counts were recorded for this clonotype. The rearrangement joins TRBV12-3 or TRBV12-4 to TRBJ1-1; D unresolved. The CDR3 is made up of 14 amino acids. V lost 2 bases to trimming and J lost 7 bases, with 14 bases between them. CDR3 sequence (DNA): TGTGCCAGCAGTTTATTTGAGGGAATCGATGAAGCTTTCTTT. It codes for CASSLFEGIDEAFF.

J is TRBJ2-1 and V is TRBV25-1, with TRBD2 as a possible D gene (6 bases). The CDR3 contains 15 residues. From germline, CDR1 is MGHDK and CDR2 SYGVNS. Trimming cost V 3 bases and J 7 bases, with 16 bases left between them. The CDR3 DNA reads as TGTGCCAGCAGTGATCTCACTCGGGAGCGGAATGAGCAGTTCTTC. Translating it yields CASSDLTRERNEQFF.

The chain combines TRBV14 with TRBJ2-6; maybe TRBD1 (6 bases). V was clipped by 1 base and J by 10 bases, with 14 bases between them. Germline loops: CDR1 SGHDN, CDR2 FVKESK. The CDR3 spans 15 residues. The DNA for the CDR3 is TGTGCCAGCAGCCAAGTAGTCGGACAGCTTAACGTCCTGACTTTC. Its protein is CASSQVVGQLNVLTF.

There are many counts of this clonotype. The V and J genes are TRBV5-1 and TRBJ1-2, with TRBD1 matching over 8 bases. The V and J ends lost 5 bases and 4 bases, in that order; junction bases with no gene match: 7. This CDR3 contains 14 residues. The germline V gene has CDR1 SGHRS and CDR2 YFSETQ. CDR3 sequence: CASRPATGAYGYTF. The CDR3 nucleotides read TGCGCCAGCAGACCTGCGACAGGGGCCTATGGCTACACCTTC.

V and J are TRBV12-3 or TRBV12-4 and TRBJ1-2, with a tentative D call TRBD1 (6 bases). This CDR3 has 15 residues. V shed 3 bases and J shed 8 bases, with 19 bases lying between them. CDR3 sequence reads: CASSFGAGVLWGYTF. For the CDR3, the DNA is TGTGCCAGCAGTTTCGGGGCAGGGGTTCTATGGGGCTACACCTTC.

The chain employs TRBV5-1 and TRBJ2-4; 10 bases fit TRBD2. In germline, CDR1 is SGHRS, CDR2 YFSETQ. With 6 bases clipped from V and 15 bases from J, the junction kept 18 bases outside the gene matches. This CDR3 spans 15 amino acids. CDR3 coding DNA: TGCGCCAGCACCCGAGCGGGAGGGTCGGGCAATGAGCGGTACTTC. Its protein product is CASTRAGGSGNERYF.

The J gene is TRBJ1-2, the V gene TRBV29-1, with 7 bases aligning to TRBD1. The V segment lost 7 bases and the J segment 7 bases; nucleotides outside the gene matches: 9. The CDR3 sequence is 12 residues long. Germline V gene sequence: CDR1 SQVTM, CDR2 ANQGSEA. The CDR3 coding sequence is TGCAGCGGGGTGCAGGGGGATAGTGGCTACACCTTC. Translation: CSGVQGDSGYTF. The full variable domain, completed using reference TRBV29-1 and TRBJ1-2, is SAVISQKPSRDICQRGTSLTIQCQVDSQVTMMFWYRQQPGQSLTLIATANQGSEATYESGFVIDKFPISRPNLTFSTLTVSNMSPEDSSIYLCSGVQGDSGYTFGSGTRLTVV.

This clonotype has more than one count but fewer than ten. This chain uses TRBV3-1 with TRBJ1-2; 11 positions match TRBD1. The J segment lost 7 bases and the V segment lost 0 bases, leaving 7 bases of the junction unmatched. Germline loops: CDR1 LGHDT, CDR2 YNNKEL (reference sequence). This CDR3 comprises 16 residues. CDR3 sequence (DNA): TGTGCCAGCAGCCAAGACGTTGGACAGGGGGCGCGTGGCTACACCTTC. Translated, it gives CASSQDVGQGARGYTF.

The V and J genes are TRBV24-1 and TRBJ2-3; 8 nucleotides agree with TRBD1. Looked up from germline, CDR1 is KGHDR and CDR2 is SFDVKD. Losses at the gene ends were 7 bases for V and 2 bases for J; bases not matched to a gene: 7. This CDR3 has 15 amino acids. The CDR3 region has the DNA TGTGCCACCAGCTATCCGACAGGGGCCACAGATACGCAGTATTTT. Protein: CATSYPTGATDTQYF.

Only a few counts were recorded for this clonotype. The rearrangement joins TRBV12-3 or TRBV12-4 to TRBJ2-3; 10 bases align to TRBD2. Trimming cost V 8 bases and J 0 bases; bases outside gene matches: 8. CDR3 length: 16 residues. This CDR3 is CASSSRTSGSTDTQYF. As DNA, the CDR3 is TGTGCCAGCTCCTCACGGACTAGCGGCAGCACAGATACGCAGTATTTT.

The CDR3 DNA reads as TGCGCCAGCTCGTGGGGCGACACTGAAGCTTTCTTT. The encoded protein is CASSWGDTEAFF. The J gene is TRBJ1-1, the V gene TRBV5-1, with a possible D match to TRBD1 (5 bases). With 7 bases removed from V and 3 bases from J, the gap between germline ends came to 10 bases. The CDR3 length is 12 residues. Germline V CDR1 and CDR2: SGHRS, YFSETQ.

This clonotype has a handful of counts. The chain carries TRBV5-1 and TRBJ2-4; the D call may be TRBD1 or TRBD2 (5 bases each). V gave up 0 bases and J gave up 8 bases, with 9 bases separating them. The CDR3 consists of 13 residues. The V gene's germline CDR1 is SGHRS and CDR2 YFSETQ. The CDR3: CASSLAQGDIQYF. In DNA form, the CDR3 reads TGCGCCAGCAGCTTGGCCCAGGGAGACATTCAGTACTTC.

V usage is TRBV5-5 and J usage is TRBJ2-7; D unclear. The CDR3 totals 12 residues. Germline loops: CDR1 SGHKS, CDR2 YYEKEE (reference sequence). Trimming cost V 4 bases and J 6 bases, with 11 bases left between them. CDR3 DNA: TGTGCCAGCAGCGCCTCCCTATTCGAGCAGTACTTC. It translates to CASSASLFEQYF.

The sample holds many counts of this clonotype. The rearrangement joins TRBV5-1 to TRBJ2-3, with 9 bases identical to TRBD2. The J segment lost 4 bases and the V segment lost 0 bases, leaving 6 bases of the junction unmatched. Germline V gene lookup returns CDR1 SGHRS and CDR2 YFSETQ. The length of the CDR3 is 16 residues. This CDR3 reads CASSLEGSGGADTQYF. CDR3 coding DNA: TGCGCCAGCAGCTTGGAGGGTAGCGGGGGCGCAGATACGCAGTATTTT.

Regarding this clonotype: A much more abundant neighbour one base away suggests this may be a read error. CDR3 residues: CASSLIVGTAQKTQYF. Here the CDR3 DNA reads TGCGCCAGCAGCTTGATTGTCGGGACAGCACAAAAGACCCAGTACTTC. This rearrangement joins TRBV5-1 to TRBJ2-5, with 7 bases aligning to TRBD1. Germline V gene data show CDR1 as SGHRS and CDR2 as YFSETQ. There are 16 residues in the CDR3. Trimming at V came to 1 base and at J to 6 bases, leaving 12 bases not matched to a gene.

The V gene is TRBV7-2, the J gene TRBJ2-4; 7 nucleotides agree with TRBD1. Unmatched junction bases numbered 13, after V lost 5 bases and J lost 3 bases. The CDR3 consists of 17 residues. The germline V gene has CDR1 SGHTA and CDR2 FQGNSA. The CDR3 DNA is TGTGCCAGCAGCCTCAGGGGGTCAGCCAAGTTCAAAAACATTCAGTACTTC. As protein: CASSLRGSAKFKNIQYF.